These T cell receptor beta chains were read from a single sample in a study of PD-1 blockade in classical Hodgkin lymphoma. The data were produced by immunoSEQ multiplex PCR, yet TCRdb's version contains in-frame clones alone and is incomplete. In the table there are tens of thousands of clones, 70% to 90% of which are singletons. Here the sequenced sample was peripheral blood mononuclear cells (PBMCs), taken before the fourth cycle of nivolumab. The receptors were sampled from a human donor with classical Hodgkin lymphoma. Both conserved end residues are part of each CDR3. A D gene is named only where the DNA matches it firmly. Rows give clone size only sometimes, using once, few, many, or a class for an expanded clone.

clone_size: .
j_call: TRBJ2-7
v_call: TRBV5-1
d_call: .
cdr3_nt: TGCGCCAGCAGCTTTTATGGACCACAAACCTACGAGCAGTACTTC
cdr3_aa: CASSFYGPQTYEQYF

clone_size: .
j_call: TRBJ2-1
v_call: TRBV7-8
d_call: TRBD2
cdr3_nt: TGTGCCAGCAGTTTAGGGGGACTAGCGCTAGGCAATGAGCAGTTCTTC
cdr3_aa: CASSLGGLALGNEQFF

clone_size: .
j_call: TRBJ2-2
v_call: TRBV5-1
d_call: .
cdr3_nt: TGCGCCAGCAGCTTGAAGGCGGTTTGGACCGGGGAGCTGTTTTTT
cdr3_aa: CASSLKAVWTGELFF

clone_size: .
j_call: TRBJ2-1
v_call: TRBV5-1
d_call: TRBD2
cdr3_nt: TGCGCCAGCCAACGGTCCCCACTAGCGGGGGACGGTGAGCAGTTCTTC
cdr3_aa: CASQRSPLAGDGEQFF

clone_size: .
j_call: TRBJ2-3
v_call: TRBV5-5
d_call: .
cdr3_nt: TGTGCCAGCAGAAGGTCTAGGGTACCAGATACGCAGTATTTT
cdr3_aa: CASRRSRVPDTQYF

clone_size: .
j_call: TRBJ1-5
v_call: TRBV4-1
d_call: .
cdr3_nt: TGCGCCAGCAGCCAAGAAGAGGGACGGACCACCGGGCCCCAGCATTTT
cdr3_aa: CASSQEEGRTTGPQHF

clone_size: .
j_call: TRBJ2-7
v_call: TRBV6-5
d_call: .
cdr3_nt: TGTGCCAGCAGTTACTCGATTGCGGGGGCACCCTACGAGCAGTACTTC
cdr3_aa: CASSYSIAGAPYEQYF

clone_size: .
j_call: TRBJ2-3
v_call: TRBV4-2
d_call: .
cdr3_nt: TGTGCCAGCAGCGAACTTACTAGAGGGGCAGATACGCAGTATTTT
cdr3_aa: CASSELTRGADTQYF

clone_size: .
j_call: TRBJ2-5
v_call: TRBV2
d_call: .
cdr3_nt: TGTGCCAGCAGGGCAGGGACCCAGGAGGCAGAGACCCAGTACTTC
cdr3_aa: CASRAGTQEAETQYF

clone_size: .
j_call: TRBJ1-2
v_call: TRBV12-5
d_call: .
cdr3_nt: TGTGCTAGTGGTTTGCGAGGGGATGCGAGCGGCTACACCTTC
cdr3_aa: CASGLRGDASGYTF

clone_size: once
j_call: TRBJ1-2
v_call: TRBV28
d_call: .
cdr3_nt: TGTGCCAGCAGTTTCTCCCGGACTGGAAACTATGGCTACACCTTC
cdr3_aa: CASSFSRTGNYGYTF

clone_size: .
j_call: TRBJ1-6
v_call: TRBV6-5
d_call: .
cdr3_nt: TGTGCCAGCAGTCCTCAAGGGGGTTCACCCCTCCACTTT
cdr3_aa: CASSPQGGSPLHF

clone_size: .
j_call: TRBJ2-2
v_call: TRBV5-1
d_call: TRBD1
cdr3_nt: TGCGCCAGCAGCCCACGGACAGGGCCGGCCGGGGAGCTGTTTTTT
cdr3_aa: CASSPRTGPAGELFF

clone_size: once
j_call: TRBJ2-5
v_call: TRBV27
d_call: .
cdr3_nt: TGTGCCAGCAGTTCACTCTTGACAGCGAGGGAGACCCAGTACTTC
cdr3_aa: CASSSLLTARETQYF

clone_size: .
j_call: TRBJ2-5
v_call: TRBV5-1
d_call: .
cdr3_nt: TGCGCCAGCAGCTTGGAAGCAGAAGAGACCCAGTACTTC
cdr3_aa: CASSLEAEETQYF

clone_size: .
j_call: TRBJ2-3
v_call: TRBV7-9
d_call: .
cdr3_nt: TGTGCCAGCAGCTCCCTAGGGGGGACCGGGAATACGCAGTATTTT
cdr3_aa: CASSSLGGTGNTQYF

clone_size: .
j_call: TRBJ2-5
v_call: TRBV5-1
d_call: .
cdr3_nt: TGCGCCAGCAGCCTTTCGGGAACACAAGAGACCCAGTACTTC
cdr3_aa: CASSLSGTQETQYF

clone_size: .
j_call: TRBJ2-7
v_call: TRBV27
d_call: TRBD2
cdr3_nt: TGTGCCAGCAGCATTACTAGCGGGGGGCCCTACGAGCAGTACTTC
cdr3_aa: CASSITSGGPYEQYF

clone_size: .
j_call: TRBJ2-5
v_call: TRBV10-3
d_call: .
cdr3_nt: TGTGCCATCCAACCCCAGGACAGCCAAGAGACCCAGTACTTC
cdr3_aa: CAIQPQDSQETQYF

clone_size: once
j_call: TRBJ1-4
v_call: TRBV6-6
d_call: TRBD1
cdr3_nt: TGTGCCAGCAACCTAGGGGGCGCAGATGAAAAACTGTTTTTT
cdr3_aa: CASNLGGADEKLFF

clone_size: .
j_call: TRBJ1-1
v_call: TRBV25-1
d_call: .
cdr3_nt: TGTGCCAGCAGTGAAAGTGGTTCTTTGAACACTGAAGCTTTCTTT
cdr3_aa: CASSESGSLNTEAFF

clone_size: few
j_call: TRBJ1-1
v_call: TRBV30
d_call: .
cdr3_nt: TGTGCCTGGCGGCCCGTCATGAACACTGAAGCTTTCTTT
cdr3_aa: CAWRPVMNTEAFF

clone_size: .
j_call: TRBJ1-4
v_call: TRBV5-5
d_call: .
cdr3_nt: TGTGCCAGCAGCCCCCCCGCAGGGGCGAATGAAAAACTGTTTTTT
cdr3_aa: CASSPPAGANEKLFF

clone_size: .
j_call: TRBJ1-1
v_call: TRBV6-6
d_call: TRBD1
cdr3_nt: TGTGCCAGCAGCCCCCAGGGGGCCGCTGAAGCTTTCTTT
cdr3_aa: CASSPQGAAEAFF

clone_size: .
j_call: TRBJ1-2
v_call: TRBV7-8
d_call: .
cdr3_nt: TGTGCCAGCAGCCAATGGGTGGAAACCCGCAGGGAACCGAATTATGGCTACACCTTC
cdr3_aa: CASSQWVETRREPNYGYTF

clone_size: .
j_call: TRBJ2-6
v_call: TRBV7-9
d_call: .
cdr3_nt: TGTGCCAGCAGCTACCGGGGGCACTCTGGGGCCAACGTCCTGACTTTC
cdr3_aa: CASSYRGHSGANVLTF

clone_size: .
j_call: TRBJ1-1
v_call: TRBV5-1
d_call: TRBD1
cdr3_nt: TGCGCCAGCAGCTTGGGTGGGACAGAAAACACTGAAGCTTTCTTT
cdr3_aa: CASSLGGTENTEAFF

clone_size: once
j_call: TRBJ1-5
v_call: TRBV30
d_call: .
cdr3_nt: TGTGCCTGGAGTGTAGGTCGGGGGAATCAGCCCCAGCATTTT
cdr3_aa: CAWSVGRGNQPQHF

clone_size: .
j_call: TRBJ2-7
v_call: TRBV15
d_call: .
cdr3_nt: TGTGCCACCAGCAGAGATCTGGGAGTCTACGAGCAGTACTTC
cdr3_aa: CATSRDLGVYEQYF

clone_size: .
j_call: TRBJ1-3
v_call: TRBV7-8
d_call: .
cdr3_nt: TGTGCCAGCAGCTTAATCTTCCAGGCGAGGGGTTTTGGAAACACCATATATTTT
cdr3_aa: CASSLIFQARGFGNTIYF

clone_size: .
j_call: TRBJ1-6
v_call: TRBV9
d_call: .
cdr3_nt: TGTGCCAGCAGCGTTAGGACTTATAATTCACCCCTCCACTTT
cdr3_aa: CASSVRTYNSPLHF

clone_size: .
j_call: TRBJ1-5
v_call: TRBV9
d_call: .
cdr3_nt: TGTGCCAGCAGCCCGGGGACGGATTTCAATCAGCCCCAGCATTTT
cdr3_aa: CASSPGTDFNQPQHF

clone_size: .
j_call: TRBJ1-3
v_call: TRBV7-9
d_call: .
cdr3_nt: TGTGCCAGCAGCCAGGACCTGCGGGGTGGAAACACCATATATTTT
cdr3_aa: CASSQDLRGGNTIYF

clone_size: .
j_call: TRBJ1-1
v_call: TRBV5-1
d_call: TRBD1
cdr3_nt: TGCGCCAGCAGCGCTGGGACAGGTGGTTTCGCGGGAAAAGCTTTCTTT
cdr3_aa: CASSAGTGGFAGKAFF

clone_size: .
j_call: TRBJ2-2
v_call: TRBV5-1
d_call: TRBD1
cdr3_nt: TGCGCCAGCAGCTTGTTCGCAGGGGGTGGCGGGGAGCTGTTTTTT
cdr3_aa: CASSLFAGGGGELFF

clone_size: .
j_call: TRBJ2-3
v_call: TRBV28
d_call: TRBD2
cdr3_nt: TGTGCCAGCAGACATGGACTAGCGGGGGGGCCGGGGCAGTATTTT
cdr3_aa: CASRHGLAGGPGQYF